This T cell receptor (beta chain) was retrieved from a study of blood T cell repertoires in COVID-19. V lost 3 bases to trimming and J lost 0 bases; unmatched junction nucleotides: 5. Germline V CDR1 and CDR2: MGHRA, YSYEKL. This CDR3 region has 15 residues. This clone was counted a single time. In the source study's methods: The authors estimated nucleated cell counts from reference gene primer amplification. Only in-frame clones appear in the TCRdb table, and some are missing; sequencing was by immunoSEQ multiplex PCR. That table is the source of V, J and clone size, and D and trimming were worked out from the DNA. Seen here are 150,000 to 200,000 clones, 90% to 95% observed once, and the top ten hold about 4.5%.

The genes are TRBV4-1 and TRBJ2-7; 7 bases agree with TRBD2. This clonotype was obtained from a woman aged 45-60 years with acute or convalescent COVID-19. Sequencing was performed on peripheral blood. CDR3 region: CASSHMPSGSYEQYF. The CDR3 nucleotides are TGCGCCAGCAGCCACATGCCTAGCGGCTCCTACGAGCAGTACTTC.